Each of the 21 T cell receptor beta chains below was sequenced from the same sample in a study of cytomegalovirus exposure and HLA in healthy donors. Researchers ran the PCR with 60 Vbeta and 13 Jbeta primers. Here immunoSEQ multiplex PCR was the method, and the copy in TCRdb shows in-frame clones only, minus some. Of about 110,000 clones detected, around 85% appear once; the ten largest clones hold around 3.4%. Sequencing was performed on PBMCs. The receptor set was obtained from a man between 60 and 75 years old in good health and CMV-seronegative.

The gene calls are TRBV11-2 and TRBJ2-7; D is ambiguous. Germline V CDR1 and CDR2: SGHAT, FQNNGV. The CDR3 totals 12 residues. V lost 3 bases and J 3 bases, leaving 6 bases between the germline ends. This chain's CDR3 is CASSFPSYEQYF. Here the CDR3 DNA reads TGTGCCAGCAGCTTTCCTAGCTACGAGCAGTACTTC.

In its sample, this clone was seen once. The chain uses TRBV28 and TRBJ1-5; D uncertain. V lost 5 bases to trimming and J lost 9 bases, with 11 bases between them. The CDR3 runs 12 residues. Germline assignment: CDR1 MDHEN and CDR2 SYDVKM. DNA of the CDR3: TGTGCCAGCAGTCCTCACTTTTTGCCCCAGCATTTT. Its protein is CASSPHFLPQHF.

V and J are TRBV5-4 and TRBJ2-1; 14 positions agree with TRBD2. CDR1 is SGHNT and CDR2 is YYREEE in the germline V gene (reference sequence). This CDR3 spans 16 amino acids. After removal of 4 bases from V and 2 bases from J, the junction contained 2 bases not matched to a gene. CDR3 sequence (DNA): TGTGCCAGCAGCGGGGGACTAGCGGGGGCCTACAATGAGCAGTTCTTC. Translation: CASSGGLAGAYNEQFF.

The rearrangement links TRBV2 to TRBJ1-1; TRBD1 is a possible D gene (5 bases). Germline CDR1 and CDR2: SNHLY and FYNNEI. The CDR3 runs 14 residues. The ends were cut back, 7 bases at V and 5 bases at J, with 17 bases in the middle. CDR3 in amino acids: CASMTRVGGTEAFF. CDR3 DNA: TGTGCCAGCATGACCAGAGTGGGGGGAACTGAAGCTTTCTTT.

The chain couples TRBV7-2 to TRBJ2-7, with 11 bases identical to TRBD1. The germline V gene has CDR1 SGHTA and CDR2 FQGNSA. The junction had 3 bases not matched to a gene; V was cut back by 1 base and J by 4 bases. The CDR3 spans 15 residues. CDR3 sequence reads: CASSLGGTGGYEQYV. CDR3 in DNA: TGTGCCAGCAGCTTAGGGGGGACAGGGGGATACGAGCAGTACGTC.

This clone was counted a few times. J is TRBJ1-1 and V is TRBV6-5; possibly TRBD1 for D (5 bases). This CDR3 is built from 15 residues. CDR1 MNHEY and CDR2 SVGAGI come from the germline V gene. Trimming pared 2 bases from V and 8 bases from J, leaving 18 bases between. CDR3 sequence (DNA): TGTGCCAGCAGTTACGATAGGGGCACCCCTGGAGAAGCTTTCTTT. Its protein product is CASSYDRGTPGEAFF.

The CDR3 region has the DNA TGTGCCAGCAGTTTGGGAGGGAGGGGTACGCAGTATTTT. It is translated as CASSLGGRGTQYF. This chain joins TRBV28 and TRBJ2-3, with 7 bases that match TRBD2. Germline CDR1 and CDR2: MDHEN and SYDVKM. Losses at the gene ends were 3 bases for V and 8 bases for J; bases not matched to a gene: 5. This CDR3 region has 13 residues.

The chain is built from TRBV5-1 and TRBJ1-1; D possibly corresponds to TRBD1 (6 bases). Trimming pared 5 bases from V and 1 base from J, leaving 12 bases between. Germline lookup yields CDR1 SGHRS and CDR2 YFSETQ. The CDR3 totals 14 residues. CDR3 coding DNA: TGCGCCAGCAGTGCGGGGGCTGCGAACACTGAAGCTTTCTTT. Translation: CASSAGAANTEAFF.

This clone was counted a single time. The gene calls are TRBV19 and TRBJ1-3; no definite D call. The CDR3 has 16 amino acids. Trimming removed 3 bases at V and 2 bases at J, with 14 bases between. CDR1 is LNHDA and CDR2 is SQIVND in the germline V gene (reference sequence). The CDR3 DNA sequence: TGTGCCAGTAGTATTGGCGGGGTCCAGCCTGGAAACACCATATATTTT. This translates into CASSIGGVQPGNTIYF.

V gene TRBV4-1 combines with J gene TRBJ2-4, with 7 nucleotides matching TRBD1. This CDR3 spans 18 amino acids. Germline CDR1 is MGHRA and CDR2 is YSYEKL. V gave up 5 bases and J gave up 0 bases; unmatched junction bases: 13. The CDR3 bases are TGCGCCAGCAGCTCAGCCAACCCCGGGACAGTAGCCAAAAACATTCAGTACTTC. Protein product: CASSSANPGTVAKNIQYF.

In nucleotides, the CDR3 is TGTGCCAGCAGCTCGACAGGGGGTGTTGGCTACACCTTC. Protein sequence: CASSSTGGVGYTF. The J gene is TRBJ1-2, the V gene TRBV7-9; 9 bases are shared with TRBD1. The CDR3 extends over 13 amino acids. Losses at the gene ends were 4 bases for V and 7 bases for J; bases not matched to a gene: 4. Germline V gene sequence: CDR1 SEHNR, CDR2 FQNEAQ (reference sequence).

The genes are TRBV7-6 and TRBJ2-2; D remains unclear. This CDR3 is 15 amino acids long. Trimming took 5 bases from V and 0 from J, leaving 10 bases between them. Germline V gene sequence: CDR1 SGHVS, CDR2 FNYEAQ. The CDR3 sequence: CASSPAVANTGELFF. In DNA form, the CDR3 reads TGTGCCAGCAGCCCCGCGGTTGCGAACACCGGGGAGCTGTTTTTT.

J is TRBJ2-2 and V is TRBV11-3, with 7 bases fitting TRBD2. The germline CDR1 and CDR2 sequences are SGHNT and YENEEA. This CDR3 has 14 amino acids. V shed 4 bases and J 11 bases; nucleotides not matched to a gene: 10. Here the CDR3 DNA reads TGTGCCAGCAGCTCCGGGAGGTGGTCTGGAGAGCTGTTTTTT. This codes for CASSSGRWSGELFF.

This clone came up a few times. J is TRBJ2-4 and V is TRBV5-4; 11 nucleotides line up with TRBD2. From germline, CDR1 is SGHNT and CDR2 YYREEE (reference sequence). Losses at the gene ends were 0 bases for V and 7 bases for J; bases not matched to a gene: 9. The CDR3 loop spans 17 amino acids. This CDR3 reads CASSLVTSGGRVNIQYF. CDR3 nucleotide sequence: TGTGCCAGCAGCTTGGTTACTAGCGGGGGCCGGGTTAACATTCAGTACTTC.

This clone was recorded a few times. The V and J genes are TRBV6-5 and TRBJ1-2; TRBD1 matches 7 bases. Per the germline V gene, CDR1 is MNHEY and CDR2 is SVGAGI. The V and J ends lost 8 bases and 8 bases, in that order; junction bases with no gene match: 17. The CDR3 runs 15 residues. DNA of the CDR3: TGTGCCAGCCGTCGACCCGGGACAGTTTTTCAGGGCTACACCTTC. This codes for CASRRPGTVFQGYTF.

The rearrangement links TRBV27 to TRBJ1-1; D perhaps matches TRBD1 (6 bases). This CDR3 spans 12 amino acids. The ends were cut back, 3 bases at V and 11 bases at J, with 13 bases in the middle. Germline CDR1 MNHEY, CDR2 SMNVEV (reference sequence). CDR3 in amino acids: CASSFVGARAFF. CDR3 nucleotide sequence: TGTGCCAGCAGTTTTGTGGGGGCTCGGGCTTTCTTT.

This clone was observed once. This CDR3 is CASSSGTSGSQETQYF. In nucleotides, the CDR3 is TGTGCCAGCAGCTCCGGGACTAGCGGATCCCAAGAGACCCAGTACTTC. The V gene is TRBV5-4, the J gene TRBJ2-5; TRBD2 matches at 11 bases. The CDR3 runs 16 residues. CDR1 SGHNT and CDR2 YYREEE come from the germline V gene (reference sequence). Trimming took 3 bases from V and 1 from J; bases not matched to a gene: 5.

CDR3 bases: TGTGCCAGCAGCTTAAAGGGGGCCGCCTACAATGAGCAGTTCTTC. Amino acids: CASSLKGAAYNEQFF. J is TRBJ2-1 and V is TRBV7-3, with TRBD1 matching 7 bases. Trimming cost V 1 base and J 2 bases; bases outside gene matches: 2. Germline V CDR1 and CDR2: SGHTA, FQGTGA. The CDR3 loop spans 15 amino acids.

A note on this clone: The same CDR3 also results from other DNA sequences found in this sample. The chain is built from TRBV7-9 and TRBJ1-1; TRBD1 matches 8 bases. Trimming took 5 bases from V and 0 from J; bases not matched to a gene: 11. Germline V CDR1 and CDR2: SEHNR, FQNEAQ (reference sequence). The CDR3 covers 17 residues. CDR3 nucleotides: TGTGCCAGCAGCAGCACCTACTACAGGGGGATGAACACTGAAGCTTTCTTT. Protein sequence: CASSSTYYRGMNTEAFF. Full variable domain (remainder filled in from reference TRBV7-9 and TRBJ1-1): DTGVSQNPRHKITKRGQNVTFRCDPISEHNRLYWYRQTLGQGPEFLTYFQNEAQLEKSRLLSDRFSAERPKGSFSTLEIQRTEQGDSAMYLCASSSTYYRGMNTEAFFGQGTRLTVV.

The CDR3 protein is CASSATDTGELFF. CDR3 nucleotides: TGTGCCAGCAGTGCGACAGATACCGGGGAGCTGTTTTTT. The gene calls are TRBV7-8 and TRBJ2-2, with a tentative D call TRBD1 (5 bases). Trimming removed 6 bases at V and 5 bases at J, with 10 bases between. Germline assignment: CDR1 SGHVS and CDR2 FQNEAQ. This CDR3 comprises 13 residues.

The chain is built from TRBV9 and TRBJ1-5, with a tentative D call TRBD1 (5 bases). V lost 4 bases, J lost 4 bases, and 12 bases lay in between. The CDR3 runs to 14 residues. Germline V lookup: CDR1 SGDLS, CDR2 YYNGEE. This chain's CDR3 is CASSPASGNQPQHF. The CDR3 DNA reads TGTGCCAGCAGCCCCGCGTCAGGGAATCAGCCCCAGCATTTT. Filled out from reference TRBV9 and TRBJ1-5, the complete variable domain reads DSGVTQTPKHLITATGQRVTLRCSPRSGDLSVYWYQQSLDQGLQFLIQYYNGEERAKGNILERFSAQQFPDLHSELNLSSLELGDSALYFCASSPASGNQPQHFGDGTRLSIL.